Sequencing of this TCR beta chain was carried out in a study of CD8+ T cells in alopecia areata. Looking at the study overall: The duration of tofacitinib was 6 to 18 months, with 6 months off drug afterward.

This clone was observed once. Treatment in this sample: oral pan-JAK inhibitor, 5-10 mg twice daily. V shed 4 bases and J shed 5 bases, with 18 bases lying between them. The CDR3 is 15 residues long. The V gene's germline CDR1 is SEHNR and CDR2 FQNEAQ (reference sequence). Sequencing relied on a cDNA template that was reverse transcribed from extracted RNA. The data were produced by immunoSEQ multiplex PCR, yet TCRdb's version contains in-frame clones alone and is incomplete. This table has under 95,000 clones, 70% to 85% appearing once. This TCR derives from a human donor with alopecia areata. Specimen: CD8+ T cells sorted from blood, collected around week 44, from a patient treated with tofacitinib. The chain uses TRBV7-9 and TRBJ2-7; TRBD2 is a possible D gene (6 bases). The CDR3: CASSSLGRGMDEQYF. The CDR3 coding sequence is TGTGCCAGCAGCTCTTTAGGACGGGGGATGGACGAGCAGTACTTC.